This is a list of T cell receptor beta chains from one sample in a study of cytomegalovirus exposure and HLA in healthy donors. Assay used: immunoSEQ multiplex PCR; TCRdb lists only in-frame clones, some missing. There are around 210,000 clones in the sample; roughly three quarters occur only once, and roughly 1.6% lies in the top ten. The sequencing sample was made of PBMCs. These receptors were taken from a man between 50 and 59 years old in good health and CMV-seronegative. CDR3s include the opening cysteine and the closing phenylalanine or tryptophan. The D gene is left open where the match is weak. The listing skips clone size in some rows; elsewhere it reads once, few, many or a size class.

J	D	size	V	DNA	CDR3
TRBJ2-5	TRBD1	-	TRBV28	TGTGCCACCAGGGGGACAGTCCCCCAAGAGACCCAGTACTTC	CATRGTVPQETQYF
TRBJ2-7	TRBD2	-	TRBV15	TGTGCCACCAGCAGGGGGGGAGGGACCTACGAGCAGTACTTC	CATSRGGGTYEQYF
TRBJ2-5	TRBD2	-	TRBV30	TGTGCCTGGACACGGACTAGCGACACTACCCAGTACTTC	CAWTRTSDTTQYF
TRBJ1-4	TRBD1	-	TRBV4-1	TGCGCCAGCAGCCAAGTGGGGACAGATAATGAAAAACTGTTTTTT	CASSQVGTDNEKLFF
TRBJ1-2	TRBD1	-	TRBV29-1	TGCAGCGTTGAAGGGACAGGGGGCGGCGGCTACACCTTC	CSVEGTGGGGYTF
TRBJ2-7	TRBD1	-	TRBV5-6	TGTGCCAGCAGCTTGGCAGGGCAGGGGGTCTTGTCCTACGAGCAGTACTTC	CASSLAGQGVLSYEQYF
TRBJ2-3	-	-	TRBV27	TGTGCCAGCAGTTTATTGGGGGGATTAACAGATACGCAGTATTTT	CASSLLGGLTDTQYF
TRBJ2-3	-	-	TRBV29-1	TGCAGCGCCAACCGCGTTACGCAGTATTTT	CSANRVTQYF
TRBJ2-5	TRBD1	-	TRBV5-1	TGCGCCAGCAGCCCTCCGGGACAGGGACAAGAGACCCAGTACTTC	CASSPPGQGQETQYF
TRBJ1-2	-	-	TRBV10-3	TGTGCCATCAGTGAGGACACGGACTATGGCTACACCTTC	CAISEDTDYGYTF
TRBJ2-3	-	-	TRBV18	TGTGCCAGCTCGCCCGAGGCAGATACGCAGTATTTT	CASSPEADTQYF
TRBJ2-2	TRBD2	-	TRBV18	TGTGCCAGCTCACCCCCCCGGCCTAGCGGGACCGGGGAGCTGTTTTTT	CASSPPRPSGTGELFF
TRBJ2-5	TRBD1	-	TRBV5-1	TGCGCCAGCAGGGCACAGGGGACGGAGACCCAGTACTTC	CASRAQGTETQYF
TRBJ2-7	-	-	TRBV27	TGTGCCAGCAGTTTAAACGGGGGAGAAGAGTACTTC	CASSLNGGEEYF
TRBJ1-1	-	-	TRBV9	TGTGCCAGCAGCGTCGAGCCGCTGAACACTGAAGCTTTCTTT	CASSVEPLNTEAFF
TRBJ1-5	TRBD1	-	TRBV10-3	TGTGCCATCAGTGGGGGACAGGGAAACCAGCCCCAGCATTTT	CAISGGQGNQPQHF
TRBJ2-7	TRBD2	-	TRBV28	TGTGCCAGCAGTCCGGTTAGCGGGAAGAGTTCCTACGAGCAGTACTTC	CASSPVSGKSSYEQYF
TRBJ2-7	-	-	TRBV30	TGTGCCTGGATCGGGGGGTCCATAGGGGGCTACGAGCAGTACTTC	CAWIGGSIGGYEQYF
TRBJ2-7	-	-	TRBV21-1	TGTGCCAGCAAGCGCGCATACGAGCAGTACTTC	CASKRAYEQYF
TRBJ2-5	TRBD2	-	TRBV9	TGTGCCAGCAGCGTAGCAGGGGGACTAGCGGGAGTCGAGACCCAGTACTTC	CASSVAGGLAGVETQYF
TRBJ2-5	TRBD1	once	TRBV7-8	TGTGCCAGCAGCTTAGCCATCATCCGGGACAGCCAAGAGACCCAGTACTTC	CASSLAIIRDSQETQYF
TRBJ2-7	TRBD1	-	TRBV29-1	TGCAGCGTGGGGACAGGCCTCCACGAGCAGTACTTC	CSVGTGLHEQYF
TRBJ2-7	TRBD1	-	TRBV15	TGTGCCACCAGCAACGGGACAGGGGTACTCTACGAGCAGTACTTC	CATSNGTGVLYEQYF
TRBJ1-2	-	-	TRBV5-4	TGTGCCAGCAGCGAGACAGCTGGATCTTCCTATGGCTACACCTTC	CASSETAGSSYGYTF
TRBJ2-7	-	-	TRBV20-1	TGCAGTGCTAGAGTATCCTACGAGCAGTACTTC	CSARVSYEQYF
TRBJ2-5	TRBD1	-	TRBV6-1	TGTGCCAGCAGTGAAGCGCTTCGGAGGACAGGGGGCGAGACCCAGTACTTC	CASSEALRRTGGETQYF
TRBJ2-2	-	-	TRBV27	TGTGCCAGCACCCCGCCGGGTTCCGGGGAGCTGTTTTTT	CASTPPGSGELFF
TRBJ2-1	TRBD1	-	TRBV5-1	TGCGCCAGCAGCTTCGGGACAGGGCTGGGCAATGAGCAGTTCTTC	CASSFGTGLGNEQFF
TRBJ2-2	TRBD1	-	TRBV9	TGTGCCAGCAGCCCCCCCGGACAGGGGGTCACCGGGGAGCTGTTTTTT	CASSPPGQGVTGELFF
TRBJ2-7	-	-	TRBV30	TGTGCCTGGAGGATTAGCGGTTTTTACGAGCAGTACTTC	CAWRISGFYEQYF
TRBJ2-7	TRBD1	-	TRBV27	TGTGCCAGTAGGAGGGGACAGGCTGCCTACGAGCAGTACTTC	CASRRGQAAYEQYF
TRBJ2-7	TRBD1	-	TRBV2	TGTGCCAGCGGATCCCAGACAGGGCGGTACGAGCAGTACTTC	CASGSQTGRYEQYF
TRBJ2-7	-	-	TRBV5-4	TGTGCCAGCAGCTTCTTAGGGGTCGGGCAGTACTTC	CASSFLGVGQYF
TRBJ2-5	TRBD2	-	TRBV7-7	TGTGCTAGCAGCCGTACTTTAGCGGGAGGGCCTAAAGAGACCCAGTACTTC	CASSRTLAGGPKETQYF
TRBJ1-1	TRBD1	-	TRBV19	TGTGCCAGTAGTCCGCTGACAGGGGGGGACACTGAAGCTTTCTTT	CASSPLTGGDTEAFF
TRBJ2-3	TRBD2	-	TRBV6-1	TGTGCCAGCAGTGCATCGTTAGCGGGGTCCAGCACAGATACGCAGTATTTT	CASSASLAGSSTDTQYF
TRBJ2-1	TRBD2	-	TRBV19	TGTGCCAGTAGTATCGGCTGGGAGGGGAATGAGCAGTTCTTC	CASSIGWEGNEQFF
TRBJ2-3	-	-	TRBV5-1	TGCGCCAGCAGCTTGGACAGGGTGACAGATACGCAGTATTTT	CASSLDRVTDTQYF
TRBJ2-1	-	few	TRBV7-2	TGTGCCAGCAGAAGAACAGGGTCATCGCAGTTCTTC	CASRRTGSSQFF
TRBJ2-3	-	-	TRBV9	TGTGCCAGCAGCGTCGGGGGGCCGACAGATACGCAGTATTTT	CASSVGGPTDTQYF
TRBJ2-5	-	few	TRBV30	TGTGCCTGGAGTAGGGGATCTGGTGAGGAGACCCAGTACTTC	CAWSRGSGEETQYF
TRBJ1-2	-	-	TRBV6-1	TGTGCCAGCAGTGAAGTAACGAGTGGGAGGGGATTTAACTATGGCTACACCTTC	CASSEVTSGRGFNYGYTF
TRBJ2-5	TRBD2	-	TRBV7-9	TGTGCCAGCAGCTTCGGCGGGGGGCGGGAGACCCAGTACTTC	CASSFGGGRETQYF
TRBJ2-6	-	-	TRBV21-1	TGTGCCAGCAGCATCCGACAGGATCTTTCAAGTAGCCTCTCTGGGGCCAACGTCCTGACTTTC	CASSIRQDLSSSLSGANVLTF
TRBJ2-1	-	-	TRBV29-1	TGCAGCGTTTCCCCCCGAGCTTTCTATGAGCAGTTCTTC	CSVSPRAFYEQFF